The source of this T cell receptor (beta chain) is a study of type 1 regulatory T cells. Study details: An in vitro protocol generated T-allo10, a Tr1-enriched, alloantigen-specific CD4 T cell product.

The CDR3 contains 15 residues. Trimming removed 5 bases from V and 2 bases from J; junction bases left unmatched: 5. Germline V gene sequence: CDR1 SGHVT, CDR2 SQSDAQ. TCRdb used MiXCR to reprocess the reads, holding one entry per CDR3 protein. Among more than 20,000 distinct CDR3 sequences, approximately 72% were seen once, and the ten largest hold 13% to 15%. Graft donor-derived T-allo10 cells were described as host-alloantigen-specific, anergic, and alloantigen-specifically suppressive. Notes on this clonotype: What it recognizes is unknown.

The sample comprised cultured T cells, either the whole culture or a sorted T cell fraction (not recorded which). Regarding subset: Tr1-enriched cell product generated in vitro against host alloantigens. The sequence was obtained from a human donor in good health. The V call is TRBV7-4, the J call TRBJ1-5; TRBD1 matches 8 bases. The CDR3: CASSLGQGRNQPQHF. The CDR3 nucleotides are TGTGCCAGCAGCCTAGGACAGGGACGCAATCAGCCCCAGCATTTT.